The source of this T cell receptor (beta chain) is a study of cytomegalovirus exposure and HLA in healthy donors. Primers included in the PCR were 60 Vbeta and 13 Jbeta primers. The protocol was immunoSEQ multiplex PCR, while the TCRdb copy is restricted to in-frame clones and leaves out a portion. This sample carries around 72,000 clones, around three quarters of them seen once, and the ten largest clones take over 6%. The CDR3 is made up of 14 amino acids. The V segment lost 0 bases and the J segment 4 bases; nucleotides outside the gene matches: 2. CDR1 and CDR2 (germline): SGDLS, YYNGEE. The chain combines TRBV9 with TRBJ2-7; TRBD2 agrees at 9 bases. Input material: PBMCs. This clonotype was obtained from a man in his forties or fifties in good health and CMV-seronegative. The CDR3 DNA reads as TGTGCCAGCAGCGTAGGCACTAGCGGGTACGAGCAGTACTTC. Translating it yields CASSVGTSGYEQYF.